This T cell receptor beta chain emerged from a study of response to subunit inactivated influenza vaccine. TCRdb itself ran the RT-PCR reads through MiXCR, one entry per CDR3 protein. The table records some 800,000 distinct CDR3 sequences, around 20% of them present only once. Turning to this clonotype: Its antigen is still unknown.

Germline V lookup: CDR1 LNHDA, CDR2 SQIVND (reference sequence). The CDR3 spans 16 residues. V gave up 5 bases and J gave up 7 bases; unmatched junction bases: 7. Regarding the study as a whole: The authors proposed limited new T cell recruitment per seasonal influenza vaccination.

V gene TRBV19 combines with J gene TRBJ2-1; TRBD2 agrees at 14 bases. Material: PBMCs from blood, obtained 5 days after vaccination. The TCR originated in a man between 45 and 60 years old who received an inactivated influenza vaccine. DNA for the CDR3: TGTGCCAGTAGTGTCGGACTAGCGGGGGGCGGAAATGAGCAGTTCTTC. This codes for CASSVGLAGGGNEQFF.